The 20 T cell receptor beta chains below come from one sample, sequenced in a study of beta chain features in type 1 diabetes. Expressed TCRB transcripts were sequenced because the isolated RNA had all been reverse transcribed beforehand. TCRdb's copy holds only in-frame clones and misses some; the assay was immunoSEQ multiplex PCR. Of 250,000 to 400,000 clones listed, around 13% are singletons. Sequenced: central memory CD4+ T cells from blood. The receptor source for this set is a man aged 30-40 years in good health.

The chain is built from TRBV14 and TRBJ1-4; no clear D. Germline CDR1 is SGHDN and CDR2 is FVKESK. V shed 1 base and J shed 4 bases, with 10 bases lying between them. The CDR3 is made up of 15 amino acids. CDR3: CASSQGRRVNEKLFF. In nucleotides, the CDR3 is TGTGCCAGCAGCCAAGGACGACGTGTTAATGAAAAACTGTTTTTT.

This clone was seen a few times. The chain employs TRBV30 and TRBJ1-5; D unresolved. Deletions cut 5 bases from V and 6 bases from J, with 20 bases between. Germline assignment: CDR1 GTSNPN and CDR2 SVGIG (reference sequence). The length of the CDR3 is 15 residues. Written as DNA, the CDR3 is TGTGCCTGGGCCCCCGGTGGAGGAGGCAGTCAGCCCCAGCATTTT. Translation: CAWAPGGGGSQPQHF. Supplemented by reference TRBV30 and TRBJ1-5, the full variable domain reads SQTIHQWPATLVQPVGSPLSLECTVEGTSNPNLYWYRQAAGRGLQLLFYSVGIGQISSEVPQNLSASRPQDRQFILSSKKLLLSDSGFYLCAWAPGGGGSQPQHFGDGTRLSIL.

This chain joins TRBV15 and TRBJ2-6; D unclear. Trimming removed 0 bases from V and 13 bases from J, with 10 bases in between. The CDR3 contains 13 residues. Germline V gives CDR1 LNHNV, CDR2 YYDKDF (reference sequence). CDR3 amino acids: CATSREGSAVLTF. CDR3 nucleotides: TGTGCCACCAGCAGAGAAGGCTCCGCGGTCCTGACTTTC.

This clone was found a few times. The chain employs TRBV9 and TRBJ1-3; TRBD1 matches 10 bases. V gave up 5 bases and J gave up 2 bases; unmatched junction bases: 13. From germline, CDR1 is SGDLS and CDR2 YYNGEE. There are 18 residues in the CDR3. The CDR3 spells CASSVGPSGTGAGNTIYF. The CDR3 bases are TGTGCCAGCAGTGTTGGACCCTCCGGGACAGGGGCTGGAAACACCATATATTTT.

This clone has only a few counts. The rearrangement uses TRBV28 and TRBJ2-5, with TRBD2 matching over 9 bases. The CDR3 is made up of 15 amino acids. The ends lost 5 bases at V and 5 bases at J; junction bases unmatched: 9. Per germline, CDR1 MDHEN and CDR2 SYDVKM. In DNA form, the CDR3 reads TGTGCCAGCAGTCCCGGTAGCGGGAGTAGGGAGACCCAGTACTTC. This translates into CASSPGSGSRETQYF. The full variable domain, rest sourced from reference TRBV28 and TRBJ2-5, is DVKVTQSSRYLVKRTGEKVFLECVQDMDHENMFWYRQDPGLGLRLIYFSYDVKMKEKGDIPEGYSVSREKKERFSLILESASTNQTSMYLCASSPGSGSRETQYFGPGTRLLVL.

V is TRBV7-9 and J is TRBJ1-1; the D is unclear. The V end lost 5 bases, the J end lost 1 base, and 11 bases lay between the germline ends. CDR3 size: 14 residues. Germline CDR1 reads SEHNR; CDR2 reads FQNEAQ (reference sequence). In DNA, the CDR3 is TGTGCCAGCAGCCGCGGACGGACGAACACTGAAGCTTTCTTT. It is translated as CASSRGRTNTEAFF.

At least ten counts were recorded for this clone. The chain is built from TRBV27 and TRBJ1-1, with a tentative D call TRBD1 (5 bases). In germline, CDR1 is MNHEY, CDR2 SMNVEV (reference sequence). V was cut by 7 bases and J by 0 bases, with 12 bases left in between. The length of the CDR3 is 14 residues. CDR3 sequence reads: CASTRRGVNTEAFF. The CDR3 coding sequence is TGTGCCAGCACCCGGCGGGGGGTGAACACTGAAGCTTTCTTT.

Only a few counts were recorded for this clone. The V call is TRBV9, the J call TRBJ2-1; D possibly matches TRBD1 or TRBD2 (5 bases each). The CDR3 contains 14 residues. V shed 3 bases and J shed 0 bases, with 7 bases lying between them. Germline-derived CDR1 and CDR2 are SGDLS and YYNGEE. The CDR3 loop reads CASSGDASYNEQFF. DNA for the CDR3: TGTGCCAGCAGCGGGGACGCCTCCTACAATGAGCAGTTCTTC.

This chain connects TRBV6-5 to TRBJ2-3; TRBD2 matches at 9 bases. J gave up 5 bases and V 6 bases, and 6 bases lay outside the gene matches. In germline, CDR1 is MNHEY, CDR2 SVGAGI. The CDR3 extends over 14 amino acids. This CDR3 reads CASSPGLARDTQYF. CDR3 sequence (DNA): TGTGCCAGCAGCCCCGGACTAGCGAGAGATACGCAGTATTTT.

The chain links TRBV13 to TRBJ2-7; 8 bases are shared with TRBD1. There are 14 residues in the CDR3. The V gene end was trimmed by 5 bases and the J gene end by 6 bases; junction bases not matched to a gene: 9. Germline V gene sequence: CDR1 PRHDT, CDR2 FYEKMQ (reference sequence). DNA of the CDR3: TGTGCCAGCAGCCTAGAGTCGGACAGGGTCGAGCAGTACTTC. Protein product: CASSLESDRVEQYF.

This clone appeared many times. This chain connects TRBV5-4 to TRBJ1-1; D perhaps matches TRBD1 (6 bases). This CDR3 is 14 amino acids long. V lost 1 base, J lost 2 bases, and 9 bases lay in between. Germline values: CDR1 SGHNT, CDR2 YYREEE (reference sequence). For the CDR3, the DNA is TGTGCCAGCAGCTTGCAGGGGACCAACACTGAAGCTTTCTTT. Its protein product is CASSLQGTNTEAFF.

This chain connects TRBV4-2 to TRBJ2-3, with D maybe TRBD2 (6 bases). Germline V CDR1 and CDR2: LGHNA, YNFKEQ. Trimming shortened V by 3 bases and J by 6 bases, and 19 bases separated the two germline ends. The CDR3 length is 16 residues. For the CDR3, the DNA is TGTGCCAGCAGCCAGACGGGCGCGGGATGGTCGGATACGCAGTATTTT. Translated: CASSQTGAGWSDTQYF.

The rearrangement links TRBV6-5 to TRBJ1-5; D uncertain. V was cut by 5 bases and J by 3 bases, with 14 bases left in between. CDR1 and CDR2 from the germline V gene are MNHEY and SVGAGI. The CDR3 covers 15 residues. In DNA, the CDR3 is TGTGCCAGCAGTCACGACGGTACCATCAATCAGCCCCAGCATTTT. Translation gives CASSHDGTINQPQHF.

The gene calls are TRBV4-3 and TRBJ2-5; 8 bases map to TRBD2. The junction had 7 bases not matched to a gene; V was cut back by 0 bases and J by 4 bases. Germline lookup yields CDR1 LGHNA and CDR2 YSLEER. The CDR3 contains 16 residues. This chain's CDR3 is CASSQETGGPLETQYF. The CDR3 DNA reads TGCGCCAGCAGCCAAGAGACGGGGGGGCCATTAGAGACCCAGTACTTC.

This clone was detected only a few times. The CDR3 reads CASTPQQGTDTQYF. DNA of the CDR3: TGTGCCAGCACGCCCCAACAGGGCACAGATACGCAGTATTTT. The chain couples TRBV7-2 to TRBJ2-3; the D gene is possibly TRBD1 (5 bases). Per the germline V gene, CDR1 is SGHTA and CDR2 is FQGNSA. CDR3 size: 14 residues. V was cut by 7 bases and J by 1 base, with 12 bases left in between. The whole variable domain, remainder taken from reference TRBV7-2 and TRBJ2-3, is GAGVSQSPSNKVTEKGKDVELRCDPISGHTALYWYRQSLGQGLEFLIYFQGNSAPDKSGLPSDRFSAERTGGSVSTLTIQRTQQEDSAVYLCASTPQQGTDTQYFGPGTRLTVL.

This clone was counted between two and nine times. V and J are TRBV15 and TRBJ2-1, with 8 positions matching TRBD2. The CDR3 totals 15 residues. Germline CDR1 LNHNV, CDR2 YYDKDF (reference sequence). The junction had 8 bases not matched to a gene; V was cut back by 5 bases and J by 5 bases. Written as DNA, the CDR3 is TGTGCCACCAGCTCACCGGGACTAGGCCACAATGAGCAGTTCTTC. Its protein product is CATSSPGLGHNEQFF. Variable domain in full (rest from reference TRBV15 and TRBJ2-1): DAMVIQNPRYQVTQFGKPVTLSCSQTLNHNVMYWYQQKSSQAPKLLFHYYDKDFNNEADTPDNFQSRRPNTSFCFLDIRSPGLGDTAMYLCATSSPGLGHNEQFFGPGTRLTVL.

A note on this clone: In the same sample, other DNA sequences code for this CDR3. V usage is TRBV20-1 and J usage is TRBJ2-1, with D maybe TRBD2 (5 bases). Trimming left V 3 bases short and J 8 bases short, with 5 bases between. The germline gives CDR1 DFQATT, CDR2 SNEGSKA (reference sequence). The CDR3 is 10 residues long. The CDR3 here is CSARRDEQFF. The DNA of the CDR3 is TGCAGTGCTAGGAGGGATGAGCAGTTCTTC.

The sample holds a few counts of this clone. The V and J genes are TRBV25-1 and TRBJ2-2; the match to TRBD1 covers 7 bases. The CDR3 is made up of 17 amino acids. CDR1 and CDR2 (germline): MGHDK, SYGVNS. V shed 4 bases, J shed 7 bases, and the junction held 15 bases outside the gene matches. The CDR3 DNA follows: TGTGCCAGCAGTGCGATCAGTCCCCGGGACAGAAACGGGGAGCTGTTTTTT. This translates into CASSAISPRDRNGELFF.

This clone was seen only a few times. CDR3 sequence: CASSLADGDSGNTIYF. In DNA form, the CDR3 reads TGTGCCAGCAGCTTAGCGGACGGCGACTCTGGAAACACCATATATTTT. The chain employs TRBV11-2 and TRBJ1-3; D is undetermined. The V end lost 1 base, the J end lost 0 bases, and 10 bases lay between the germline ends. This CDR3 spans 16 amino acids. Germline lookup yields CDR1 SGHAT and CDR2 FQNNGV.

In its sample, this clone was seen a few times. The chain carries TRBV6-1 and TRBJ2-7, with D perhaps matching TRBD2 (6 bases). Germline values: CDR1 MNHNS, CDR2 SASEGT. The CDR3 loop spans 13 amino acids. Trimming removed 4 bases from V and 4 bases from J, with 11 bases in between. CDR3 nucleotides: TGTGCCAGCAGTGCGTCAGGGAGGTACGAGCAGTACGTC. Translation: CASSASGRYEQYV.